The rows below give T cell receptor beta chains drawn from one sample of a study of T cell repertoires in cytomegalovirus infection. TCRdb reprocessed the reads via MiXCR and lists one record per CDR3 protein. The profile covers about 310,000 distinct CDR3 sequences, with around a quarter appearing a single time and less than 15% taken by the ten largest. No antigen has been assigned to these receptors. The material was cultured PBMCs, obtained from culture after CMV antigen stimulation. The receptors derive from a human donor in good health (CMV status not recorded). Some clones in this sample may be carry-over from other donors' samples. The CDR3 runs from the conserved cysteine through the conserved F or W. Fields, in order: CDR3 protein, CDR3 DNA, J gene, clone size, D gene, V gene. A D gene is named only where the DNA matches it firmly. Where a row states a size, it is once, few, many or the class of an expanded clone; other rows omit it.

CAVSQVTTDEQFF	TGTGCCGTATCGCAGGTCACGACGGATGAGCAGTTCTTC	TRBJ2-1	-	-	TRBV30
CSAKADGGYTF	TGCAGTGCTAAGGCGGACGGAGGCTACACCTTC	TRBJ1-2	-	-	TRBV20-1
CSVGSGETQYF	TGCAGCGTTGGTAGCGGGGAGACCCAGTACTTC	TRBJ2-5	-	TRBD2	TRBV29-1
CASSRQQGNPEAFF	TGTGCCAGCAGCCGTCAACAGGGAAATCCTGAAGCTTTCTTT	TRBJ1-1	few	-	TRBV7-2
CASSPRQERSEQYF	TGTGCCAGCAGCCCCCGTCAGGAACGCTCCGAGCAGTACTTC	TRBJ2-7	many	-	TRBV7-2
CASRTLAGTYNEQFF	TGTGCCAGCAGAACACTAGCGGGAACCTACAATGAGCAGTTCTTC	TRBJ2-1	-	TRBD2	TRBV6-5
CAISPGQGRGSGRTDTQYF	TGTGCCATCAGTCCGGGACAGGGGCGAGGTAGCGGTCGCACAGATACGCAGTATTTT	TRBJ2-3	-	TRBD1	TRBV10-3
CASSSPGTGNTEAFF	TGTGCCAGCAGTTCACCCGGGACAGGGAATACTGAAGCTTTCTTT	TRBJ1-1	many	TRBD1	TRBV25-1
CASSYARGGTEAFF	TGTGCCAGCAGTTACGCGCGGGGGGGTACTGAAGCTTTCTTT	TRBJ1-1	few	-	TRBV6-5
CASSMVWSSGRSYEQYF	TGTGCCAGTAGTATGGTATGGTCTAGCGGGAGGTCCTACGAGCAGTACTTC	TRBJ2-7	-	TRBD2	TRBV19
CASSQDPRVIDYGYTF	TGCGCCAGCAGCCAAGATCCCAGGGTGATTGACTATGGCTACACCTTC	TRBJ1-2	-	-	TRBV4-3
CASSSGTSGRRDNEQFF	TGTGCCAGCAGTTCCGGGACTAGCGGGAGGCGGGACAATGAGCAGTTCTTC	TRBJ2-1	-	TRBD2	TRBV28
CASSLRGGPDTEAFF	TGTGCCAGCAGCTTACGGGGAGGTCCGGACACTGAAGCTTTCTTT	TRBJ1-1	-	-	TRBV5-6
CAIGLAGVTGELFF	TGTGCCATCGGACTAGCGGGAGTCACCGGGGAGCTGTTTTTT	TRBJ2-2	-	TRBD2	TRBV19
CASSLILAGGQTEAFF	TGTGCCAGCAGTTTAATTCTGGCAGGGGGCCAAACTGAAGCTTTCTTT	TRBJ1-1	few	TRBD1	TRBV27
CSVEDGGGGAETQYF	TGCAGCGTTGAAGATGGGGGGGGGGGTGCGGAGACCCAGTACTTC	TRBJ2-5	-	TRBD2	TRBV29-1
CASSLVGDRDELTF	TGTGCCAGCAGCTTAGTAGGGGACAGGGATGAATTGACCTTC	TRBJ1-2	few	TRBD1	TRBV7-9
CASSLFLREGTDTQYF	TGTGCCAGCAGCTTATTTTTGCGGGAGGGCACAGATACGCAGTATTTT	TRBJ2-3	many	TRBD2	TRBV7-2
CASRLTGASNQPQHF	TGTGCCAGCAGGTTAACAGGGGCGAGCAATCAGCCCCAGCATTTT	TRBJ1-5	few	TRBD1	TRBV12-3/TRBV12-4
CASSPTYPREKTQYF	TGTGCCAGCAGCCCCACGTACCCCAGGGAGAAGACCCAGTACTTC	TRBJ2-5	-	-	TRBV14
CSGDGGSIETQYF	TGCAGCGGGGACGGCGGGAGTATAGAGACCCAGTACTTC	TRBJ2-5	-	TRBD2	TRBV29-1
CASSPGQGESGYTF	TGTGCCAGCAGTCCTGGGCAGGGGGAAAGTGGCTACACCTTC	TRBJ1-2	few	TRBD1	TRBV6-5
CASSPSHTQYF	TGTGCCAGCAGTCCTAGCCATACGCAGTATTTT	TRBJ2-3	-	-	TRBV12-3/TRBV12-4
CASWDRGISYGYTF	TGTGCCAGCTGGGACAGGGGGATTAGCTATGGCTACACCTTC	TRBJ1-2	-	TRBD1	TRBV6-5
CASSQLLSQEPLHF	TGTGCCAGCAGCCAGCTCTTAAGTCAGGAGCCGCTCCACTTT	TRBJ1-6	-	-	TRBV4-1
CASSFLGTNAYEQYF	TGTGCCAGCAGCTTCTTGGGAACCAATGCCTACGAGCAGTACTTC	TRBJ2-7	few	-	TRBV6-2/TRBV6-3
CASLPAGTAAGELFF	TGTGCCAGCCTTCCAGCGGGGACTGCTGCCGGGGAGCTGTTTTTT	TRBJ2-2	-	TRBD2	TRBV28
CATIDSTGFEQYF	TGTGCCACCATCGACAGCACGGGGTTCGAGCAGTACTTC	TRBJ2-7	many	-	TRBV28
CASSQVDRDHKTQYF	TGCGCCAGCAGCCAAGTGGACAGGGATCATAAGACCCAGTACTTC	TRBJ2-5	-	TRBD1	TRBV4-1
CASSIAYSGSYEQYF	TGTGCCAGCAGTATAGCGTACTCCGGATCCTACGAGCAGTACTTC	TRBJ2-7	few	-	TRBV28
CASSSVAGGTDTQYF	TGTGCCAGCAGCTCCGTGGCAGGGGGCACAGATACGCAGTATTTT	TRBJ2-3	many	-	TRBV7-2
CASTATGGSTDTQYF	TGTGCCAGCACCGCAACCGGCGGGAGCACAGATACGCAGTATTTT	TRBJ2-3	many	-	TRBV7-9
CASRPNSNSYEQYF	TGTGCCAGCAGACCAAATAGCAACAGCTACGAGCAGTACTTC	TRBJ2-7	few	-	TRBV7-2
CATSRVDGRTTSTDTQYF	TGTGCCACCAGCAGAGTAGACGGCCGAACCACTAGCACAGATACGCAGTATTTT	TRBJ2-3	-	-	TRBV15
CASSAAGSSYEQYF	TGCGCCAGCAGCGCGGCAGGGAGCTCCTACGAGCAGTACTTC	TRBJ2-7	-	-	TRBV5-1
CAISGEANQPQHF	TGTGCCATCAGTGGGGAGGCCAATCAGCCCCAGCATTTT	TRBJ1-5	few	-	TRBV10-3
CASSLRTFATNEKLFF	TGTGCCAGCAGCTTGCGGACGTTTGCAACTAATGAAAAACTGTTTTTT	TRBJ1-4	-	-	TRBV7-9
CASSYSLLRSGPYNEQFF	TGTGCCAGCAGTTACTCACTTTTGCGCAGCGGGCCTTACAATGAGCAGTTCTTC	TRBJ2-1	-	-	TRBV6-2/TRBV6-3
CASTFWGGFDTEAFF	TGTGCCAGCACCTTTTGGGGAGGCTTCGACACTGAAGCTTTCTTT	TRBJ1-1	few	-	TRBV6-2/TRBV6-3
CASTMGKRDTGELFF	TGTGCCAGCACCATGGGGAAACGGGACACCGGGGAGCTGTTTTTT	TRBJ2-2	few	-	TRBV11-3
CATSEEGAFIDTQYF	TGTGCCACCAGTGAGGAGGGGGCTTTTATAGATACGCAGTATTTT	TRBJ2-3	-	-	TRBV24-1
CASSLARGMSNQPQHF	TGTGCCAGCAGCTTGGCCAGGGGGATGAGCAATCAGCCCCAGCATTTT	TRBJ1-5	-	TRBD1	TRBV5-6
CASSFGLAAPEQYF	TGTGCCAGCAGCTTTGGACTAGCGGCTCCGGAGCAGTACTTC	TRBJ2-7	few	TRBD2	TRBV11-1
CASVLQYGNQPQHF	TGTGCCAGCGTCCTCCAATACGGGAATCAGCCCCAGCATTTT	TRBJ1-5	few	-	TRBV27
CASSSPFRGANVLTF	TGTGCCAGCAGCTCCCCATTCCGAGGGGCCAACGTCCTGACTTTC	TRBJ2-6	-	-	TRBV7-3
CATSTGTTGETQYF	TGTGCCACCAGCACCGGGACTACGGGAGAGACCCAGTACTTC	TRBJ2-5	few	TRBD2	TRBV15
CASSSRPPGQGVNEQFF	TGTGCCAGCAGTAGTCGACCACCGGGACAGGGGGTCAATGAGCAGTTCTTC	TRBJ2-1	many	TRBD1	TRBV6-1
CASSFLAGQESDTQYF	TGTGCCAGCAGTTTTTTGGCGGGGCAGGAATCAGATACGCAGTATTTT	TRBJ2-3	many	-	TRBV7-2
CAWSGGLGLAGEADTQYF	TGTGCCTGGAGTGGGGGATTGGGACTAGCGGGAGAGGCAGATACGCAGTATTTT	TRBJ2-3	few	TRBD2	TRBV30
CASSFFPGQRSRLNTEAFF	TGTGCCAGCAGCTTTTTTCCCGGACAGAGGTCAAGATTGAACACTGAAGCTTTCTTT	TRBJ1-1	few	-	TRBV7-9
CSVYVTSVNRAFF	TGCAGCGTTTACGTCACTAGCGTCAACCGGGCATTCTTC	TRBJ2-1	-	TRBD2	TRBV29-1
CASSGQLGNTIYF	TGTGCCAGCAGTGGACAACTTGGAAACACCATATATTTT	TRBJ1-3	many	-	TRBV2
CASSMQPQGDYGYTF	TGTGCCAGCAGCATGCAACCACAGGGCGACTATGGCTACACCTTC	TRBJ1-2	few	-	TRBV7-2
CASSNGIPRGYEQYF	TGTGCCAGCAGTAACGGGATTCCTCGGGGCTACGAGCAGTACTTC	TRBJ2-7	-	-	TRBV6-5
CASSLGRSGSSDTQYF	TGTGCCAGCAGCCTGGGTCGGAGCGGGAGTTCAGATACGCAGTATTTT	TRBJ2-3	few	TRBD2	TRBV7-2
CASSPNRGRLTGELFF	TGTGCCAGCAGCCCAAACAGGGGGCGATTGACCGGGGAGCTGTTTTTT	TRBJ2-2	-	TRBD1	TRBV11-3
CASSLLRNTYEQYF	TGTGCCAGCAGCTTACTACGGAATACCTACGAGCAGTACTTC	TRBJ2-7	many	-	TRBV7-2
CASRRVTSGETQYF	TGTGCCAGCAGGAGGGTAACTAGCGGAGAGACCCAGTACTTC	TRBJ2-5	-	TRBD2	TRBV6-1
CASSQRTSGNTGELFF	TGTGCCAGCAGCCAACGAACTAGCGGGAACACCGGGGAGCTGTTTTTT	TRBJ2-2	-	TRBD2	TRBV14